The source of this T cell receptor beta chain is a study of shared clonotypes between healthy human individuals. Study at large: Per donor, three plates held CD4 naive cells, three held CD4 memory, two held CD8 naive and one held CD8 memory.

Using immunoSEQ multiplex PCR, the repertoire was profiled, and TCRdb retains in-frame clones only, with some absent. The sample lists 2 million to 2.5 million clones; around 95% were seen once. The table lists this clone with a count of one. Its target is unknown. Notes on the study in general: For naive CD4 cells, roughly 5% of clonotypes were shared across a few donors. Estimated clonotype richness was generally higher in naive than memory subsets. Even with large depth, rarefaction showed that sorted-subset sequencing was incomplete.

The receptor's source is a man aged 18 to 29 in good health. The specimen was naive CD4+ T cells sorted from blood. As to subset: CD45RA+ positively selected.

The CDR3 DNA reads as TGCGCCAGCAGCTTGGGGGCCGAGTACACTGAAGCTTTCTTT. Amino acid sequence: CASSLGAEYTEAFF. V and J are TRBV5-1 and TRBJ1-1; D ambiguous. Looked up from germline, CDR1 is SGHRS and CDR2 is YFSETQ. V was clipped by 0 bases and J by 3 bases, with 9 bases between them. This CDR3 spans 14 amino acids.